The rows below give T cell receptor beta chains drawn from one sample of a study of CD8 T cells in Susac syndrome. MiXCR was run by TCRdb on the immunoSEQ multiplex PCR reads, yielding one entry per CDR3 protein. Among over 120,000 distinct CDR3 sequences listed, around 94% were seen once. Material for sequencing was CD4+ T cells from PBMCs. All receptors derive from a human donor in good health. The CDR3 runs from the conserved cysteine through the conserved F or W. The D gene is left open where the match is weak. Not all rows give a size; the values are once, few, many and, for expanded clones, a class.

J gene: TRBJ2-1
clone size: .
D gene: TRBD2
V gene: TRBV3-1
CDR3 DNA: TGTGCCAGCAGCCAAGTGCCGGGAGGGACCTACAATGAGCAGTTCTTC
CDR3 protein: CASSQVPGGTYNEQFF

J gene: TRBJ1-5
clone size: .
D gene: .
V gene: TRBV30
CDR3 DNA: TGTGCCTGGAGTCGAGGTCAAGGACCCCAGCATTTT
CDR3 protein: CAWSRGQGPQHF

J gene: TRBJ1-1
clone size: .
D gene: .
V gene: TRBV2
CDR3 DNA: TGTGCCAGCAACGAATTCCAGGGGAACACTGAAGCTTTCTTT
CDR3 protein: CASNEFQGNTEAFF

J gene: TRBJ2-3
clone size: .
D gene: .
V gene: TRBV29-1
CDR3 DNA: TGCAGCCCGTTGACAGGAGATACGCAGTATTTT
CDR3 protein: CSPLTGDTQYF

J gene: TRBJ1-1
clone size: .
D gene: TRBD1
V gene: TRBV6-5
CDR3 DNA: TGTGCCAGCAGTAACCGTGGAGGGGGCGAGTCCCGTGAAGCTTTCTTT
CDR3 protein: CASSNRGGGESREAFF

J gene: TRBJ2-5
clone size: .
D gene: TRBD1
V gene: TRBV7-3
CDR3 DNA: TGTGCCAGCAGCCCCGGGACAGGCTTAGAGACCCAGTACTTC
CDR3 protein: CASSPGTGLETQYF

J gene: TRBJ2-7
clone size: .
D gene: TRBD1
V gene: TRBV20-1
CDR3 DNA: TGCAGTGCTATGGGACAGGGAAACTACGAGCAGTACTTC
CDR3 protein: CSAMGQGNYEQYF

J gene: TRBJ1-1
clone size: .
D gene: .
V gene: TRBV21-1
CDR3 DNA: TGTGCCAGCAGCAAAGGGGCGGGACGGCTGGTCACTGAAGCTTTCTTT
CDR3 protein: CASSKGAGRLVTEAFF

J gene: TRBJ1-2
clone size: .
D gene: .
V gene: TRBV5-1
CDR3 DNA: TGCGCCAGCAGCTCCCTCCCGGGGACCTATGGCTACACCTTC
CDR3 protein: CASSSLPGTYGYTF

J gene: TRBJ1-1
clone size: .
D gene: .
V gene: TRBV12-3/TRBV12-4
CDR3 DNA: TGTGCCAGCAGTTTACGACGGAGGAACACTGAAGCTTTCTTT
CDR3 protein: CASSLRRRNTEAFF

J gene: TRBJ1-1
clone size: .
D gene: .
V gene: TRBV15
CDR3 DNA: TGTGCCACCAGCACCATGGCCCTAACTGAAGCTTTCTTT
CDR3 protein: CATSTMALTEAFF

J gene: TRBJ1-1
clone size: .
D gene: .
V gene: TRBV5-6
CDR3 DNA: TGTGCCAGCAGCTTTAGGGCTTGGTGGGTAGCTGAAGCTTTCTTT
CDR3 protein: CASSFRAWWVAEAFF

J gene: TRBJ2-2
clone size: .
D gene: .
V gene: TRBV7-2
CDR3 DNA: TGTGCCAGCAGCCCCGGGGGCGGGAACACCGGGGAGCTGTTTTTT
CDR3 protein: CASSPGGGNTGELFF

J gene: TRBJ1-1
clone size: .
D gene: TRBD1
V gene: TRBV25-1
CDR3 DNA: TGTGCCAGCACAGAGGGGGCGAAAAATGAAGCTTTCTTT
CDR3 protein: CASTEGAKNEAFF

J gene: TRBJ2-2
clone size: .
D gene: TRBD2
V gene: TRBV10-3
CDR3 DNA: TGTGCCATCAGTGGGGGACTAGCGGGATTCACCGGGGAGCTGTTTTTT
CDR3 protein: CAISGGLAGFTGELFF

J gene: TRBJ2-2
clone size: .
D gene: .
V gene: TRBV28
CDR3 DNA: TGTGCCAGCTCGGGAGCTGCGAACACCGGGGAGCTGTTTTTT
CDR3 protein: CASSGAANTGELFF

J gene: TRBJ2-4
clone size: .
D gene: .
V gene: TRBV4-1
CDR3 DNA: TGCGCCAGCAGCCAAGAGGGAAACAAAAACATTCAGTACTTC
CDR3 protein: CASSQEGNKNIQYF

J gene: TRBJ1-1
clone size: few
D gene: .
V gene: TRBV18
CDR3 DNA: TGTGCCAGCTCGCTACAGGAGAACACTGAAGCTTTCTTT
CDR3 protein: CASSLQENTEAFF

J gene: TRBJ2-3
clone size: once
D gene: .
V gene: TRBV28
CDR3 DNA: TGTGCCAGCAGACCCGGCGGAAGCACAGATACGCAGTATTTT
CDR3 protein: CASRPGGSTDTQYF

J gene: TRBJ2-7
clone size: .
D gene: TRBD1
V gene: TRBV3-1
CDR3 DNA: TGTGCCAGCAGCCGGACAGGGGACGAGCAGTACTTC
CDR3 protein: CASSRTGDEQYF

J gene: TRBJ2-7
clone size: .
D gene: TRBD2
V gene: TRBV10-3
CDR3 DNA: TGTGCCATCAGTGATAGGTTAGCGGGAGGGCCGTACGAGCAGTACTTC
CDR3 protein: CAISDRLAGGPYEQYF

J gene: TRBJ1-1
clone size: .
D gene: .
V gene: TRBV5-1
CDR3 DNA: TGCGCCAGCAGCTTGGCCGGTAGGGTGAACACTGAAGCTTTCTTT
CDR3 protein: CASSLAGRVNTEAFF

J gene: TRBJ1-2
clone size: .
D gene: TRBD1
V gene: TRBV5-1
CDR3 DNA: TGCGCCAGCAGCTTGGATGGCAGGGGGATTTATGGCTACACCTTC
CDR3 protein: CASSLDGRGIYGYTF

J gene: TRBJ2-7
clone size: .
D gene: .
V gene: TRBV20-1
CDR3 DNA: TGCAGTGCTAGAAGGGGAGGCCTCTACGAGCAGTACTTC
CDR3 protein: CSARRGGLYEQYF

J gene: TRBJ2-5
clone size: .
D gene: TRBD1
V gene: TRBV5-1
CDR3 DNA: TGCGCCAGCAGGATTCAAGGGACAGGGGTACAAGAGACCCAGTACTTC
CDR3 protein: CASRIQGTGVQETQYF

J gene: TRBJ2-6
clone size: .
D gene: TRBD1
V gene: TRBV11-1
CDR3 DNA: TGTGCCAGCAGCTCACCGCACCCGGGACAGGGGATAACTGGGGCCAACGTCCTGACTTTC
CDR3 protein: CASSSPHPGQGITGANVLTF

J gene: TRBJ1-1
clone size: once
D gene: .
V gene: TRBV7-8
CDR3 DNA: TGTGCCAGCAGCTTAGTCCTGAACACTGAAGCTTCCTTT
CDR3 protein: CASSLVLNTEASF

J gene: TRBJ2-4
clone size: .
D gene: .
V gene: TRBV18
CDR3 DNA: TGTGCCAGCGCTTACCGGGACACGGAAAAAAACATTCAGTACTTC
CDR3 protein: CASAYRDTEKNIQYF

J gene: TRBJ2-7
clone size: .
D gene: .
V gene: TRBV5-4
CDR3 DNA: TGTGCCAGCAGCTTATTAGGGCTCGTACCCTACGAGCAGTACTTC
CDR3 protein: CASSLLGLVPYEQYF

J gene: TRBJ2-1
clone size: .
D gene: TRBD1
V gene: TRBV11-2
CDR3 DNA: TGTGCCAGCAGCTTAGGGGACAGGGCTGGTGAGCAGTTCTTC
CDR3 protein: CASSLGDRAGEQFF

J gene: TRBJ1-5
clone size: .
D gene: TRBD1
V gene: TRBV2
CDR3 DNA: TGTGCCAGCAGCTGGGACAGGGGAAGCAATCAGCCCCAGCATTTT
CDR3 protein: CASSWDRGSNQPQHF

J gene: TRBJ1-1
clone size: once
D gene: .
V gene: TRBV25-1
CDR3 DNA: TGTGCCAGCAGTGACTGGGGACGGCCTGAAGCTTTCTTT
CDR3 protein: CASSDWGRPEAFF

J gene: TRBJ1-5
clone size: .
D gene: .
V gene: TRBV19
CDR3 DNA: TGTGCCAGTAACCCACAGGGCCGGCGGCCCCAGCATTTT
CDR3 protein: CASNPQGRRPQHF

J gene: TRBJ2-1
clone size: .
D gene: .
V gene: TRBV2
CDR3 DNA: TGTGCCAGCAGTGAAGTGAGAGCCAATGAGCAGTTCTTC
CDR3 protein: CASSEVRANEQFF

J gene: TRBJ1-5
clone size: .
D gene: .
V gene: TRBV6-5
CDR3 DNA: TGTGCCAGCAGACAGGGAGGACAGCCCCAGCATTTT
CDR3 protein: CASRQGGQPQHF

J gene: TRBJ1-1
clone size: .
D gene: .
V gene: TRBV19
CDR3 DNA: TGTGCCAGTAGGATAGGGGAGATGAACACTGAAGCTTTCTTT
CDR3 protein: CASRIGEMNTEAFF

J gene: TRBJ1-2
clone size: .
D gene: .
V gene: TRBV5-6
CDR3 DNA: TGTGCCAGCCGGCTGGGGGGTGGAAGCTATGGCTACACCTTC
CDR3 protein: CASRLGGGSYGYTF

J gene: TRBJ1-2
clone size: .
D gene: .
V gene: TRBV14
CDR3 DNA: TGTGCCAGCAGCCAAGATTTGGCTCCGGGTGGCTACACCTTC
CDR3 protein: CASSQDLAPGGYTF

J gene: TRBJ1-1
clone size: .
D gene: TRBD1
V gene: TRBV14
CDR3 DNA: TGTGCCAGCAGCTTGATAGCCGGGACAGGGGTCCACACTGAAGCTTTCTTT
CDR3 protein: CASSLIAGTGVHTEAFF

J gene: TRBJ2-3
clone size: .
D gene: .
V gene: TRBV5-1
CDR3 DNA: TGCGCCAGCAGACGAGGGGGTTCTAGCACAGATACGCAGTATTTT
CDR3 protein: CASRRGGSSTDTQYF

J gene: TRBJ2-1
clone size: .
D gene: TRBD1
V gene: TRBV6-2/TRBV6-3
CDR3 DNA: TGTGCCAGCAGTCTTTCCCACAGGGGGGTTAATGAGCAGTTCTTC
CDR3 protein: CASSLSHRGVNEQFF

J gene: TRBJ2-1
clone size: .
D gene: .
V gene: TRBV7-3
CDR3 DNA: TGTGCCAGCAGCTTAATCCCTGACGCTGGGCTTGAGCAGTTCTTC
CDR3 protein: CASSLIPDAGLEQFF

J gene: TRBJ2-7
clone size: .
D gene: TRBD2
V gene: TRBV5-1
CDR3 DNA: TGCGCCAGCAGCCCCGGACTAGCGGGACCCTACGAGCAGTACTTC
CDR3 protein: CASSPGLAGPYEQYF